This is a list of T cell receptor beta chains from one sample in a study of shared clonotypes between healthy human individuals. The data were produced by immunoSEQ multiplex PCR, yet TCRdb's version contains in-frame clones alone and is incomplete. The sample carries some 2 million clones, roughly 95% recorded once. The sample comprised naive CD8+ T cells sorted from blood. The origin of the receptors is a man aged 18 to 30 in good health. The conserved cysteine and the conserved F or W are not part of the CDR3 here. The order of the fields is J gene, V gene, clone size, CDR3 protein. Some rows mark clone size as missing; the rest say once, few, many or name a class of expanded clone.

J gene: TRBJ1-5; V gene: TRBV9; clone size: -; CDR3 protein: ASSPHGYGNQPQH
J gene: TRBJ1-2; V gene: TRBV27; clone size: few; CDR3 protein: ASSFRDRYGYT
J gene: TRBJ2-1; V gene: TRBV7-9; clone size: -; CDR3 protein: ASSLGVAGGVLGEQF
J gene: TRBJ1-2; V gene: TRBV4-1; clone size: -; CDR3 protein: ASSQEELNYGYT
J gene: TRBJ2-7; V gene: TRBV15; clone size: -; CDR3 protein: ATGSSYEQY
J gene: TRBJ2-1; V gene: TRBV19; clone size: -; CDR3 protein: ASSKRAVVEQF
J gene: TRBJ2-3; V gene: TRBV5-6; clone size: -; CDR3 protein: ASSLSGDTASSTDTQY
J gene: TRBJ2-3; V gene: TRBV11-2; clone size: -; CDR3 protein: ASSAKLAGGVDTQY
J gene: TRBJ2-7; V gene: TRBV6-5; clone size: -; CDR3 protein: ASSLQGGSYEQY
J gene: TRBJ2-7; V gene: TRBV30; clone size: -; CDR3 protein: AWSVQGISLANEQY
J gene: TRBJ1-2; V gene: TRBV27; clone size: -; CDR3 protein: ASSIRGSFFGYT
J gene: TRBJ2-7; V gene: TRBV9; clone size: -; CDR3 protein: ASSAGGGAYEQY
J gene: TRBJ2-7; V gene: TRBV6-6; clone size: -; CDR3 protein: ASSGGDREGEQY
J gene: TRBJ1-2; V gene: TRBV9; clone size: -; CDR3 protein: ASSGMGHGYT
J gene: TRBJ2-1; V gene: TRBV9; clone size: -; CDR3 protein: ASSVDPQRGTHNEQF
J gene: TRBJ2-2; V gene: TRBV21-1; clone size: -; CDR3 protein: ASSKGLAGSTGELF
J gene: TRBJ2-5; V gene: TRBV2; clone size: -; CDR3 protein: ASGDREVFRGGETQY
J gene: TRBJ2-1; V gene: TRBV2; clone size: -; CDR3 protein: AGAGNVHNEQF
J gene: TRBJ2-3; V gene: TRBV5-6; clone size: -; CDR3 protein: ASRFRGAGDTQY
J gene: TRBJ2-5; V gene: TRBV30; clone size: once; CDR3 protein: AWEPHRMVSETQY
J gene: TRBJ2-7; V gene: TRBV4-1; clone size: -; CDR3 protein: ASSPLAGGPYEQY
J gene: TRBJ2-7; V gene: TRBV18; clone size: -; CDR3 protein: ASSPETSRAYEQY
J gene: TRBJ2-3; V gene: TRBV2; clone size: -; CDR3 protein: ASSGTGTNTDTQY
J gene: TRBJ1-6; V gene: TRBV6-4; clone size: -; CDR3 protein: ASSDSDRGYLSSYNSPLH
J gene: TRBJ2-7; V gene: TRBV30; clone size: -; CDR3 protein: AWSQGDEQY
J gene: TRBJ2-6; V gene: TRBV28; clone size: -; CDR3 protein: ASRPRTGGSGANVLT
J gene: TRBJ2-7; V gene: TRBV5-1; clone size: -; CDR3 protein: ASSLGLAGNSYEQY
J gene: TRBJ2-7; V gene: TRBV27; clone size: -; CDR3 protein: ASSPSSGESSYEQY
J gene: TRBJ2-7; V gene: TRBV7-6; clone size: -; CDR3 protein: ASSSTGGYEQY
J gene: TRBJ2-3; V gene: TRBV7-9; clone size: -; CDR3 protein: ASSLATYITDTQY
J gene: TRBJ1-2; V gene: TRBV28; clone size: -; CDR3 protein: ASSWTAQNYGYT
J gene: TRBJ2-7; V gene: TRBV10-3; clone size: -; CDR3 protein: AISDLTGGSYEQY
J gene: TRBJ2-5; V gene: TRBV14; clone size: -; CDR3 protein: ASRDWGGETQY
J gene: TRBJ1-5; V gene: TRBV15; clone size: -; CDR3 protein: ATSTDRGGNQPQH
J gene: TRBJ2-1; V gene: TRBV7-9; clone size: -; CDR3 protein: ASSYDRAPYNEQF
J gene: TRBJ2-1; V gene: TRBV4-3; clone size: -; CDR3 protein: ASSQLLGPGEQF
J gene: TRBJ2-7; V gene: TRBV28; clone size: -; CDR3 protein: ASQTSSYEQY
J gene: TRBJ2-7; V gene: TRBV13; clone size: -; CDR3 protein: ASSRHTGTSGRPTYEQY
J gene: TRBJ2-1; V gene: TRBV9; clone size: -; CDR3 protein: ASSVGAATEQF
J gene: TRBJ1-2; V gene: TRBV9; clone size: once; CDR3 protein: ASSLMSGGLGYT
J gene: TRBJ1-2; V gene: TRBV2; clone size: -; CDR3 protein: ASSVGSTYGYT
J gene: TRBJ2-3; V gene: TRBV9; clone size: -; CDR3 protein: ASSLGISTDTQY
J gene: TRBJ1-2; V gene: TRBV6-6; clone size: few; CDR3 protein: ASTNWGSYGYT
J gene: TRBJ2-3; V gene: TRBV19; clone size: once; CDR3 protein: ASSIGGGGPDTQY
J gene: TRBJ2-1; V gene: TRBV27; clone size: -; CDR3 protein: ASSPQGSEQF
J gene: TRBJ1-2; V gene: TRBV7-9; clone size: -; CDR3 protein: ASSNTGVANYGYT
J gene: TRBJ2-7; V gene: TRBV5-4; clone size: -; CDR3 protein: ASSTGTGPYEQY
J gene: TRBJ2-1; V gene: TRBV27; clone size: -; CDR3 protein: ASSLVGHEQF
J gene: TRBJ2-1; V gene: TRBV30; clone size: -; CDR3 protein: AWSVRGGTYNEQF
J gene: TRBJ2-7; V gene: TRBV4-1; clone size: -; CDR3 protein: ASSQPSTGGEQY
J gene: TRBJ1-5; V gene: TRBV30; clone size: -; CDR3 protein: AWSVKGQGDQPQH
J gene: TRBJ1-1; V gene: TRBV12-5; clone size: once; CDR3 protein: ASGLGVGTEAF
J gene: TRBJ2-7; V gene: TRBV6-1; clone size: -; CDR3 protein: ASSENEFEQY
J gene: TRBJ2-7; V gene: TRBV5-6; clone size: -; CDR3 protein: ASSLDGGATYEQY
J gene: TRBJ2-7; V gene: TRBV27; clone size: -; CDR3 protein: ASSLGDLGEQY
J gene: TRBJ2-7; V gene: TRBV7-9; clone size: -; CDR3 protein: ASSRIRGLAGYEQY